This section outlines one T cell receptor beta chain sequence together with its context. The PCR was carried out with 60 Vbeta primers and 13 Jbeta primers. Only in-frame clones appear in the TCRdb table, and some are missing; sequencing was by immunoSEQ multiplex PCR. The repertoire holds some 190,000 clones, with around 79% as singletons. The entry originates in a study of cytomegalovirus exposure and HLA in healthy donors. Between the trimmed V and J ends, which lost 4 bases and 0 bases, there was a span of 10 bases. The CDR3 runs 15 residues. Germline CDR1 reads SGHTA; CDR2 reads FQGTGA. The chain couples TRBV7-3 to TRBJ1-3; TRBD1 might be the D (6 bases). The sample comprised PBMCs. The source of this sequence is a woman under 30 in good health and CMV-seronegative. In nucleotides, the CDR3 is TGTGCCAGCAGCTCCGAGACAGGCTCTGGAAACACCATATATTTT. It is translated as CASSSETGSGNTIYF. The full variable domain, its missing parts supplied by reference TRBV7-3 and TRBJ1-3, is GAGVSQTPSNKVTEKGKYVELRCDPISGHTALYWYRQSLGQGPEFLIYFQGTGAADDSGLPNDRFFAVRPEGSVSTLKIQRTERGDSAVYLCASSSETGSGNTIYFGEGSWLTVV.